Shown below are 15 T cell receptor beta chains from a single sample sequenced in a study of technical replicates of blood from a handful of donors. The repertoire was sequenced with immunoSEQ multiplex PCR; TCRdb's copy has only in-frame clones and lacks some. Of approximately 81,000 clones listed, 96% are singletons. The sequenced material came from T cells isolated from PBMCs. The receptors shown here come from a human donor in good health.

This clone was seen a few times. The chain has TRBV5-1 and TRBJ2-2, with 7 bases aligning to TRBD1. The germline V gene has CDR1 SGHRS and CDR2 YFSETQ. This CDR3 contains 15 residues. Losses at the gene ends were 5 bases for V and 1 base for J; bases not matched to a gene: 5. CDR3 in amino acids: CASRPGTENTGELFF. For the CDR3, the DNA is TGCGCCAGCAGACCCGGGACAGAGAACACCGGGGAGCTGTTTTTT.

CDR3 amino acids: CASSPSGRGNTGELFF. CDR3 in DNA: TGTGCCAGCAGTCCAAGCGGGAGAGGTAACACCGGGGAGCTGTTTTTT. The chain couples TRBV28 to TRBJ2-2; TRBD2 aligns across 8 bases. The V gene end was trimmed by 5 bases and the J gene end by 2 bases; junction bases not matched to a gene: 7. Germline lookup yields CDR1 MDHEN and CDR2 SYDVKM. The CDR3 contains 16 residues.

V usage is TRBV2 and J usage is TRBJ1-4; D unresolved. The V gene lost 7 bases and the J gene lost 6 bases, with 15 bases spanning the gap. The CDR3 covers 14 residues. Germline V lookup: CDR1 SNHLY, CDR2 FYNNEI. CDR3: CASIALLRDEKLFF. CDR3 bases: TGTGCCAGCATTGCCCTCCTACGGGATGAAAAACTGTTTTTT.

This chain links TRBV6-6 with TRBJ1-2, with a tentative D call TRBD1 (6 bases). This CDR3 comprises 15 residues. Between the trimmed V and J ends, which lost 6 bases and 8 bases, there was a span of 22 bases. Germline V CDR1 and CDR2: MNHNY, SVGAGI (reference sequence). The CDR3 loop is CASREQGYDIGGYTF. The CDR3 DNA follows: TGTGCCAGCAGGGAACAGGGCTACGATATAGGCGGCTACACCTTC.

The CDR3 region has the DNA TGTGCCAGCAGCCCTAGCTGGGCTAGCGGGAGGGCCGCAGATACGCAGTATTTT. Its translation: CASSPSWASGRAADTQYF. The rearrangement uses TRBV5-4 and TRBJ2-3; 12 bases agree with TRBD2. There are 18 residues in the CDR3. V shed 4 bases, J shed 4 bases, and the junction held 13 bases outside the gene matches. CDR1 and CDR2 from the germline V gene are SGHNT and YYREEE (reference sequence).

This sequence joins TRBV5-4 and TRBJ2-2; 11 bases map to TRBD2. V was pared by 1 base and J by 7 bases, with 6 bases of the junction left unmatched. The CDR3 contains 16 residues. Germline CDR1 is SGHNT and CDR2 is YYREEE (reference sequence). The CDR3 DNA sequence: TGTGCCAGCAGCTTGTTAGCGGGAGGGCGAGGCGGGGAGCTGTTTTTT. Amino acid sequence: CASSLLAGGRGGELFF.

The chain links TRBV4-1 to TRBJ2-1; 8 nucleotides align to TRBD2. Germline CDR1 MGHRA, CDR2 YSYEKL. The CDR3 is made up of 14 amino acids. V lost 3 bases to trimming and J lost 6 bases; unmatched junction nucleotides: 4. The chain's CDR3 is CASSQPSGSNEQFF. The CDR3 DNA follows: TGCGCCAGCAGCCAGCCTAGCGGGTCCAATGAGCAGTTCTTC.

The chain recombines TRBV6-5 with TRBJ1-2; no clear D. CDR3 length: 13 residues. Germline assignment: CDR1 MNHEY and CDR2 SVGAGI. The V end was cut by 3 bases, the J end by 3 bases, with 8 bases between. The CDR3 loop is CASSYTVDYGYTF. The DNA of the CDR3 is TGTGCCAGCAGTTATACAGTGGACTATGGCTACACCTTC.

V is TRBV29-1 and J is TRBJ2-1; D is perhaps TRBD2 (6 bases). The germline V gene encodes CDR1 SQVTM and CDR2 ANQGSEA. Trimming pared 3 bases from V and 0 bases from J, leaving 12 bases between. The length of the CDR3 is 15 residues. The DNA of the CDR3 is TGCAGCGTTGAGGAGGGGATGAGCTCCTACAATGAGCAGTTCTTC. It encodes CSVEEGMSSYNEQFF.

The rearrangement uses TRBV6-5 and TRBJ2-1, with TRBD2 matching over 13 bases. CDR1 is MNHEY, CDR2 SVGAGI, per germline. There are 15 residues in the CDR3. V lost 4 bases to trimming and J lost 10 bases; unmatched junction nucleotides: 7. CDR3 DNA: TGTGCCAGCAGTTCCACCGGGACTAGCGGGACCGAGCAGTTCTTC. This translates into CASSSTGTSGTEQFF.

V and J are TRBV5-6 and TRBJ2-1; 8 nucleotides match TRBD2. This CDR3 is built from 15 residues. Per the germline V gene, CDR1 is SGHDT and CDR2 is YYEEEE. J gave up 9 bases and V 7 bases, and 15 bases lay outside the gene matches. In nucleotides, the CDR3 is TGTGCCAGCTCCGAGCCGGGACTAGGGGTAGGTGAGCAGTTCTTC. It is translated as CASSEPGLGVGEQFF.

The rearrangement joins TRBV5-1 to TRBJ2-1; 7 bases fit TRBD2. There are 18 residues in the CDR3. The germline V gene has CDR1 SGHRS and CDR2 YFSETQ. With V trimmed by 0 bases and J by 0 bases, 9 bases remained unmatched. The CDR3 region is CASSLEPVAGFSYNEQFF. The CDR3 nucleotides read TGCGCCAGCAGCTTGGAGCCGGTAGCGGGTTTCTCCTACAATGAGCAGTTCTTC.

The chain is built from TRBV4-2 and TRBJ1-2; D is uncertain. The CDR3 extends over 17 amino acids. Looked up from germline, CDR1 is LGHNA and CDR2 is YNFKEQ. The V end was cut by 0 bases, the J end by 6 bases, with 20 bases between. CDR3 in DNA: TGTGCCAGCAGCCAAGAGGTGGTAGGACTTGCGAGAAATGGCTACACCTTC. Its translation is CASSQEVVGLARNGYTF.

The CDR3 region is CASSKRTSESAEQYF. The CDR3 DNA reads as TGCGCCAGCAGCAAACGGACTAGCGAGTCGGCCGAGCAGTACTTC. The chain couples TRBV5-1 to TRBJ2-7, with 9 bases that match TRBD2. The CDR3 extends over 15 amino acids. With 4 bases clipped from V and 6 bases from J, the junction kept 11 bases outside the gene matches. In germline, CDR1 is SGHRS, CDR2 YFSETQ. Using reference TRBV5-1 and TRBJ2-7 for the parts outside the CDR3, the full variable domain is KAGVTQTPRYLIKTRGQQVTLSCSPISGHRSVSWYQQTPGQGLQFLFEYFSETQRNKGNFPGRFSGRQFSNSRSEMNVSTLELGDSALYLCASSKRTSESAEQYFGPGTRLTVT.

This clone occurred once. The rearrangement links TRBV29-1 to TRBJ1-1; TRBD1 matches 11 bases. The CDR3 is 14 residues long. The trim removed 6 bases at V and 1 base at J, leaving 4 bases unmatched. Looked up from germline, CDR1 is SQVTM and CDR2 is ANQGSEA. The CDR3 protein is CSVGTGGGNTEAFF. The CDR3 region has the DNA TGCAGCGTGGGGACAGGGGGAGGGAACACTGAAGCTTTCTTT.